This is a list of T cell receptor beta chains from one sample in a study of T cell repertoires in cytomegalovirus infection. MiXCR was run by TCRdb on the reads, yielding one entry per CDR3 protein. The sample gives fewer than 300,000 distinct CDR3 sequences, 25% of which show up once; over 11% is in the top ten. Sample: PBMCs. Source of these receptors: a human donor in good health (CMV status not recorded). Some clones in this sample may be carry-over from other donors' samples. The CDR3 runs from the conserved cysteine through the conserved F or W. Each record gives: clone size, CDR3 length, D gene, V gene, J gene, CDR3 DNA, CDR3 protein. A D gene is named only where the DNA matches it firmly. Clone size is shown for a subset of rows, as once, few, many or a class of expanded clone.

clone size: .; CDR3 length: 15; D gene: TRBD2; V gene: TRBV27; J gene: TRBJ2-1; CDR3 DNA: TGTGCCAGCAGCTTAGCGGGAGGGCCTCGCAATGAGCAGTTCTTC; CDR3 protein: CASSLAGGPRNEQFF
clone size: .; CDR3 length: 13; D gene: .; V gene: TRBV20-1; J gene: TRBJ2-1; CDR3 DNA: TGCAGTGCCGGGAGACAGGCCTCTAATGAGCAGTTCTTC; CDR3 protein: CSAGRQASNEQFF
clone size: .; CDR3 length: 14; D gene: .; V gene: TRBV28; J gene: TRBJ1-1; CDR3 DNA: TGTGCCAGCAGTTTAGGGGGGTGGAACACTGAAGCTTTCTTT; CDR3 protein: CASSLGGWNTEAFF
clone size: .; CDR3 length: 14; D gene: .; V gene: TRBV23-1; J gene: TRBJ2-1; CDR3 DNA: TGCGCCAGCAGTCAACCAGGGTCCTACAATGAGCAGTTCTTC; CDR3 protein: CASSQPGSYNEQFF
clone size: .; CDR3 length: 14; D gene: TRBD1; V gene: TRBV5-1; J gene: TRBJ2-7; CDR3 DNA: TGCGCCAGCAGCTTCGGACAGGGGGCAGGGGAGCAGTACTTC; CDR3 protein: CASSFGQGAGEQYF
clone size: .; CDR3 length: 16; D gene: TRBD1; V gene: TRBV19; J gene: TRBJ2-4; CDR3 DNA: TGTGCCAGTAGTATGATGGACAGGGGAGCCAAAAACATTCAGTACTTC; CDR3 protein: CASSMMDRGAKNIQYF
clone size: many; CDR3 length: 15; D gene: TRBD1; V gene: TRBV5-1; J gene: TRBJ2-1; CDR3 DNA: TGCGCCAGCAGCTACACCGGGACAGGGATGAATGAGCAGTTCTTC; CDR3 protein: CASSYTGTGMNEQFF
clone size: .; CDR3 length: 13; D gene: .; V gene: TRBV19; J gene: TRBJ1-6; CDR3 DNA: TGTGCCAGTAGTATAAGACCAGTACCACCCCTCCACTTT; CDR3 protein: CASSIRPVPPLHF
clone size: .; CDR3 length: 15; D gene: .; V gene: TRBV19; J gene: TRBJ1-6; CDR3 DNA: TGTGCCAGTAGTAGCGGCACCGCCTATAATTCACCCCTCCACTTT; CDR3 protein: CASSSGTAYNSPLHF
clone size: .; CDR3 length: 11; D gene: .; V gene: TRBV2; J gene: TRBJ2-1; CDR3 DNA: TGTGCCAGCAATGGCGGCGGTGAGCAGTTCTTC; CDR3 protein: CASNGGGEQFF
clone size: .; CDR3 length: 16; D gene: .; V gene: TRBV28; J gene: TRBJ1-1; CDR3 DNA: TGTGCCAGCAGTTCTATCAGGGCAGAACTTCGGTCTGAAGCTTTCTTT; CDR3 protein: CASSSIRAELRSEAFF
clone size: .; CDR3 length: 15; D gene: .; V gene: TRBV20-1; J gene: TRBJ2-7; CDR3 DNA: TGCAGTGCTAGTAGCGGCCACTCACACTCCTACGAGCAGTACTTC; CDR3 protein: CSASSGHSHSYEQYF
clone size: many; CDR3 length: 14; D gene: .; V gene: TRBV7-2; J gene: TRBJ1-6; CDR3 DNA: TGTGCCAGCAGCCATGGGACACTCGGATCACCCCTCCACTTT; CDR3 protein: CASSHGTLGSPLHF
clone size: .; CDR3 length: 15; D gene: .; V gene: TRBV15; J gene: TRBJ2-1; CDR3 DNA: TGTGCCACCAGCAGAGACAGGGATTTTTTCAATGAGCAGTTCTTC; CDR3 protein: CATSRDRDFFNEQFF
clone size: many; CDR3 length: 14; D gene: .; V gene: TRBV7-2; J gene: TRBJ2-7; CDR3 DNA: TGTGCCAGCAGCTTAGGAAGCAGCTACTACGAGCAGTACTTC; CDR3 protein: CASSLGSSYYEQYF
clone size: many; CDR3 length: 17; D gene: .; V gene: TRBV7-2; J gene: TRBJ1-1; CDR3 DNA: TGTGCCAGCAGCTTAGGGGGTGGCTTGGGGGCCCACACTGAAGCTTTCTTT; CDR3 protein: CASSLGGGLGAHTEAFF
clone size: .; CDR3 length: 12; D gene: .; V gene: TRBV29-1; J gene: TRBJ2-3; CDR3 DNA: TGCAGCGTTGAAGTTGGTCCAGATACGCAGTATTTT; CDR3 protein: CSVEVGPDTQYF
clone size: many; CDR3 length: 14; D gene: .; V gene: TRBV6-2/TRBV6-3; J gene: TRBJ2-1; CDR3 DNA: TGTGCCAGCACCGACCGGCAGGAGTACAATGAGCAGTTCTTC; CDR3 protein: CASTDRQEYNEQFF
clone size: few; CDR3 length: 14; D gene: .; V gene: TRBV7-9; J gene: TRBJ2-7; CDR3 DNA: TGTGCCAGCAGCTTAGACGGCGGGGTCAGCGAGCAGTACTTC; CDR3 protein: CASSLDGGVSEQYF
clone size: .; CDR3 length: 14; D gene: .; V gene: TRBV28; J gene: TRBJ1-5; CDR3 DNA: TGTGCCAGCAGTTTCGCACAGGAATATCAGCCCCAGCATTTT; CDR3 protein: CASSFAQEYQPQHF
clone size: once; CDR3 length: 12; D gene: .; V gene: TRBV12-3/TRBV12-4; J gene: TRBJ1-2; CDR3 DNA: TGTGCCAGCAGTCGACAGAACTATGGCTACACCTTC; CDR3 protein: CASSRQNYGYTF
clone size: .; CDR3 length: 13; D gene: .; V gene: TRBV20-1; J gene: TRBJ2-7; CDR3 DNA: TGCAGTGCTAGAGAGGCCGGTCTGGGGGAGCAGTACTTC; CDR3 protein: CSAREAGLGEQYF
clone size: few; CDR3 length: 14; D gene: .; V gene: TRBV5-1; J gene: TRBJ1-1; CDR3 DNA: TGCGCCAGCAGCTTGGCCGTCGGATACACTGAAGCTTTCTTT; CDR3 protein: CASSLAVGYTEAFF
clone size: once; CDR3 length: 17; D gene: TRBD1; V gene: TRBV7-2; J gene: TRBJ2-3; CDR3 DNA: TGTGCCAGCAGCCCAGGGAACAGGGGCAGTAGCACAGATACGCAGTATTTT; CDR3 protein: CASSPGNRGSSTDTQYF
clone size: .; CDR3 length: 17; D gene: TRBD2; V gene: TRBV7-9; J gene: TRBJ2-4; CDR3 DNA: TGTGCCAGCAGCACCGGGGGGGTAAACGTGGCCAAAAACATTCAGTACTTC; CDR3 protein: CASSTGGVNVAKNIQYF
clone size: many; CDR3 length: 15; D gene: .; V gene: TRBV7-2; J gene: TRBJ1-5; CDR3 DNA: TGTGCCAGCAGCTTAGTGCCAGGGATCAATCAGCCCCAGCATTTT; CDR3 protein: CASSLVPGINQPQHF
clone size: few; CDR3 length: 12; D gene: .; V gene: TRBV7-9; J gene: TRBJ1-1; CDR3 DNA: TGTGCCAGCAGCGCTAGGAACACTGAAGCTTTCTTT; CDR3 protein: CASSARNTEAFF
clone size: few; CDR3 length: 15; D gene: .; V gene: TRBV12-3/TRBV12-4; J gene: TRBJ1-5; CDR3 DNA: TGTGCCAGCAGCCCCCAAAGTGGGAGCAATCAGCCCCAGCATTTT; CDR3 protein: CASSPQSGSNQPQHF
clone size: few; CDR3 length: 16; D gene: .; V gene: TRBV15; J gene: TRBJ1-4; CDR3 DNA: TGTGCCACCAGCAGAGATCAGGACAATATTGGGGAAAAACTGTTTTTT; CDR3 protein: CATSRDQDNIGEKLFF
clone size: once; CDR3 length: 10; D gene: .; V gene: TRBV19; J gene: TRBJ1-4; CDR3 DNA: TGTGCCAGTAGGGGGGGAAAACTGTTTTTT; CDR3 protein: CASRGGKLFF
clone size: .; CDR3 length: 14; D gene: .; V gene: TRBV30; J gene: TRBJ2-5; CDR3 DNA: TGTGCCTGGAGTGTCAGGGAATTGGGGGAGACCCAGTACTTC; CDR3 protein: CAWSVRELGETQYF
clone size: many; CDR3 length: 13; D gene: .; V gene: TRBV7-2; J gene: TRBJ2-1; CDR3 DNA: TGTGCCAGCAGCTTAGGCGGTCGGGTTGAGCAGTTCTTC; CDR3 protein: CASSLGGRVEQFF
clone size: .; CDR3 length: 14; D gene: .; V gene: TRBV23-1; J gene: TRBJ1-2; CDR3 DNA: TGCGCCAGCAGTCAATACCCCGATCGCTATGGCTACACCTTC; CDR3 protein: CASSQYPDRYGYTF
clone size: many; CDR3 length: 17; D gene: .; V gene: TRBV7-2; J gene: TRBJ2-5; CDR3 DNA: TGTGCCAGCAGCCGAAAATGGACAGAATCATCCTCAGAGACCCAGTACTTC; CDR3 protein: CASSRKWTESSSETQYF
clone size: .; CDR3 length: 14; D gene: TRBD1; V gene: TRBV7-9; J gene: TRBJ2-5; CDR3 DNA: TGTGCCAGCAGCTTACTGCCAGGGGGAGAGACCCAGTACTTC; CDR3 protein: CASSLLPGGETQYF
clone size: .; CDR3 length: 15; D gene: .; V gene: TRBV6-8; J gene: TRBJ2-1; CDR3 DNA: TGTGCCAGCAGTTACGACCAGGGGCGAGGGGATGAGCAGTTCTTC; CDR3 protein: CASSYDQGRGDEQFF
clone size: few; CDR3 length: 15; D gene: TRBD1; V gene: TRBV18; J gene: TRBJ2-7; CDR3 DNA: TGTGCCAGCTCTCCGGGACAGGGTCCCGACTACGAGCAGTACTTC; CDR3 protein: CASSPGQGPDYEQYF
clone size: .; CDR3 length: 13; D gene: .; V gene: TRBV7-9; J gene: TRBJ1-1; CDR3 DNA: TGTGCCAGCAGCCCCCAATCGTTGACTGAAGCTTTCTTT; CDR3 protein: CASSPQSLTEAFF
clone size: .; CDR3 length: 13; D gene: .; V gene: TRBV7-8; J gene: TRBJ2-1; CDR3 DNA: TGTGCCAGCAGCTTCCCCCCAGCGACTGAGCAGTTCTTC; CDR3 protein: CASSFPPATEQFF
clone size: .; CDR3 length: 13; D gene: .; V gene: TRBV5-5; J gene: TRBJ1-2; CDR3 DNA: TGTGCCAGCAGCTTGCGGCCCCACGGAGGCTACACCTTC; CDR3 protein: CASSLRPHGGYTF
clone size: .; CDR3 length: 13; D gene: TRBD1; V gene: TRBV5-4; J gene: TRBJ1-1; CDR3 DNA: TGTGCCAGCACCCGGACAGGGATTAGGGGGGCTTTCTTT; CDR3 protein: CASTRTGIRGAFF